This T cell receptor (beta chain) is drawn from a study of blood T cells in healthy people across ages. Next came a second PCR, run for about 7 to 11 cycles, which used a sample-barcoded 5' primer along with a J-beta primer mix. TCRdb reprocessed the 5' RACE reads via MiXCR and lists one record per CDR3 protein. The repertoire holds 800,000 or so distinct CDR3 sequences, with 62% as singletons. V was pared by 0 bases and J by 7 bases, with 18 bases of the junction left unmatched. Germline V gene data show CDR1 as DFQATT and CDR2 as SNEGSKA (reference sequence). This CDR3 is 17 amino acids long. The sample taken for sequencing was blood. The clonotype was recovered from a man aged 25-40 years in good health. This chain uses TRBV20-1 with TRBJ2-7; 7 bases agree with TRBD1. DNA for the CDR3: TGCAGTGCTAGAGAAGCCCCCGGGACAGATATCTACGAGGAGCAGTACTTC. Translating it yields CSAREAPGTDIYEEQYF.